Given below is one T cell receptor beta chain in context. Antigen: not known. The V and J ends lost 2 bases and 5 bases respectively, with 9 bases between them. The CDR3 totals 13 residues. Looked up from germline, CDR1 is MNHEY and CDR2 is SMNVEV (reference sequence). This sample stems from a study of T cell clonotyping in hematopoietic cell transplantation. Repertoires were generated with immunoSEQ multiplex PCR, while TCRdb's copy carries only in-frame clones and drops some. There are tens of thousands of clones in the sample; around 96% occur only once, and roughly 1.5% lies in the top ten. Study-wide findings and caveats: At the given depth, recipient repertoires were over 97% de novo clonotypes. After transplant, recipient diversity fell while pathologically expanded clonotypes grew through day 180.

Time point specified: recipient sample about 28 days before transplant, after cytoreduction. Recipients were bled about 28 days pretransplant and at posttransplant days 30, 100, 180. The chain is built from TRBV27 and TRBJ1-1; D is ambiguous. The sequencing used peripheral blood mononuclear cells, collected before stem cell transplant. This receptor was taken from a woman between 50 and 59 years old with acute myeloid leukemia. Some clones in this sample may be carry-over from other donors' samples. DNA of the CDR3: TGTGCCAGCAGTTTAGCGTTTAGGACTGAAGCTTTCTTT. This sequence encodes CASSLAFRTEAFF.